Listed here is a single TCR beta chain. This clonotype came up many times. Which antigen it targets is not known. Base qualities are not recorded, but no much larger clone differs from it by a single base. TCR beta CDR3 regions were amplified from RNA transcripts. A first-round RT-PCR of the TCR CDR3 used the HTBI primer set with the Qiagen OneStep RT-PCR kit. Libraries were constructed in a second round of multiplex PCR, after which size selection and purification were carried out. Sequencing of the libraries was done on an Illumina HiSeq2000 using paired-end 100 bp reads. The authors' pipeline ran thus. SOAPnuke was used to process the raw data, with reads discarded if the reads contained adapters or uncalled bases, had a mean Phred below 15, or lacked an exact constant-primer or identifier match. High-quality paired reads were merged with COPE v1.2.5, and unique nucleotide sequences were defined as clonotypes. MiTCR v1.1 was used to align clonotypes to the IMGT TRBV, TRBD and TRBJ reference segments. Only V-J combinations with frequency above 0.0001, covering roughly 99% of repertoires, were analysed. The TCS score was defined as F50 (clonal expansion) divided by E x V (chaos), with BLOSUM62-based TCRdist calculated between CDR3 peptides within each V-J. Welch's t-statistics and random forest reduced fewer than 600 V-J features to about 12, which were used in a naive Bayes classifier (R e1071). TCRdb took the public reads, trimmed them with fastp at Q25, ran MiXCR for clone calling and kept in-frame beta chains. Each CDR3 protein appears once, grouped with its most common genes and DNA. These V and J calls originate from TCRdb's pipeline instead of the authors' own analysis. Recorded for this sample are 300,000 to 450,000 distinct CDR3 sequences; approximately 15% of them occurred a single time. The top ten constitute less than 35% of the sample.

These data come from a study of T cells in Graves' hyperthyroidism and ophthalmopathy (dated by TCRdb to between 2018 and 2020). Notes on the research overall: Peripheral blood samples were taken at initial diagnosis, before any treatment was given. Prospective prediction of ophthalmopathy was tested in an independent validation cohort of 18 to 20 hyperthyroidism patients and 15 to 17 patients who later progressed to ophthalmopathy. A discovery cohort of about 96 patients, fewer than 50 with Graves' ophthalmopathy and roughly 59 with stable Graves' hyperthyroidism, was used to find distinguishing TCR V-J signatures. After sampling, hyperthyroidism patients received methimazole starting at 30 mg daily, and ophthalmopathy patients received high-dose intravenous methylprednisolone. The approximately 100 discovery patients were randomly split 7:3 into training and test sets. Thyroid tissue and blood T-cell repertoires from several Graves' hyperthyroidism patients were also compared in the study. According to the paper, TCR Vbeta CDR3 sequencing was carried out on over 130 peripheral blood samples, which came from 40 to 45 ophthalmopathy, under 85 hyperthyroidism and 17 progressor patients. On the study overall, not on this receptor specifically: Most expanded thyroid clonotypes (frequency above 0.001) were also detected in blood, a finding suggesting that blood repertoires may reflect thyroid immune responses. A model built on a 13 V-J signature distinguished ophthalmopathy from stable hyperthyroidism, reaching 85% to 90% sensitivity and approximately 83% specificity in cross-validation and 80%/75% in testing. Sample size was not statistically predetermined, and blinding of investigators to group allocation was not performed. In validation, the model predicted progression to ophthalmopathy a median of around six months before onset, with roughly 71% sensitivity and roughly 73% specificity.

A patient counted as having stable Graves' hyperthyroidism if no progression to ophthalmopathy occurred over 18 months of follow-up. Hyperthyroidism patients were aged 18 to 65 years and newly diagnosed, with disease duration of less than 2 months. Any patient with an uncontrolled infection, another autoimmune disease, pregnancy or lactation was excluded. Diagnoses were established on the basis of clinical symptoms, serum thyroxine and TRAb, thyroid ultrasound, and orbital computed tomography. PBMCs were isolated from more than 8 ml of fresh peripheral blood by Ficoll-Paque density gradient centrifugation. Total RNA was extracted with Trizol reagent, and quality was checked on an Agilent 2100 Bioanalyzer. The sequenced sample consisted of blood. The clonotype originates from a woman younger than 45 with Graves' hyperthyroidism.

The CDR3 region reads CASSFLYEQYF. DNA sequence: TGTGCCAGCAGTTTCCTCTACGAGCAGTACTTC. Here the chain combines TRBV12-3 or TRBV12-4 and TRBJ2-7; the D gene assignment is ambiguous. The CDR3 measures 11 amino acids from cysteine to phenylalanine. The DNA shown is the 33-base CDR3, in frame from base 1. V and J are truncated by 3 bases and 3 bases respectively, leaving an intervening sequence of 3 bases.